This T cell receptor (beta chain) is drawn from a study of healthy donors' naive CD4 and CD8 T cells. Overall study results and limits: Chains were not paired, since alpha and beta were sequenced in bulk.

The CDR3 consists of 14 residues. The germline V and J ends were trimmed by 4 bases and 6 bases, with 15 bases remaining between them. This clonotype appeared a few times. Its antigen is undetermined. TCR libraries were built from 450 to 650 ng of total RNA by linear amplification. MiXCR, applied by TCRdb to the reads, yields one record per CDR3 protein. The sample shows 150,000 to 200,000 distinct CDR3 sequences, about 70% of them seen only once. The V gene is TRBV12-3 or TRBV12-4, the J gene TRBJ2-5, with D perhaps TRBD2 (7 bases). What was sequenced was naive CD4+ and CD8+ T cells sorted from blood, pooled from several donors. The sequence was obtained from a pool of human donors in good health; the sample pools cells from several healthy donors. The CDR3: CASSSRTRGKTQYF. DNA for the CDR3: TGTGCCAGCAGTTCCAGGACTAGGGGGAAGACCCAGTACTTC.